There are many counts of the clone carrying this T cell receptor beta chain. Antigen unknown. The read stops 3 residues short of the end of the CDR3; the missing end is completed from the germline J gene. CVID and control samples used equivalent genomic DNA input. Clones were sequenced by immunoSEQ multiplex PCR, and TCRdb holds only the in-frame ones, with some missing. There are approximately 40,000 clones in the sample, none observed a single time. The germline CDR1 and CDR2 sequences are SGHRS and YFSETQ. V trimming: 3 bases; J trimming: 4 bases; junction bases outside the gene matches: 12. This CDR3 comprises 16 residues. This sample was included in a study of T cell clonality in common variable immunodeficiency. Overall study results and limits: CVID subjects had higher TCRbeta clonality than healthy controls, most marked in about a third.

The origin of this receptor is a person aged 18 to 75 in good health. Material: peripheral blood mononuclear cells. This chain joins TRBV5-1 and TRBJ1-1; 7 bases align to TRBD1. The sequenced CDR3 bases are TGCGCCAGCAGCTCGGGGGCGACAGGGTGGAGCACTGAA. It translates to CASSSGATGWSTE. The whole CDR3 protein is CASSSGATGWSTEAFF.